This T cell receptor (beta chain) was documented in a study of T cells after yellow fever vaccination. Study in general: The authors prepared low-cell-number fractions using SMART-Seq v4 Ultra Low Input.

The TCR cDNA carried a universal primer site and UMIs from 5'RACE template switching. MiXCR, applied by TCRdb to the 5' RACE reads, yields one record per CDR3 protein. The sample lists 310,000 or so distinct CDR3 sequences, around 6.8% occurring once. CDR3 length: 16 residues. The junction had 9 bases not matched to a gene; V was cut back by 4 bases and J by 3 bases. Germline assignment: CDR1 MNHEY and CDR2 SVGAGI. Whole-study findings and limits: Only a minor proportion of clonotypes was detected across both CD4 and CD8 compartments. Clones from primary vaccination mostly reappeared after the booster (around 97% CD4, around 90% CD8).

In this sample, this clonotype turned up a few times. Its antigen is unknown. The sample consisted of PBMCs, taken more than 40 days after the first yellow fever vaccination. The rearrangement uses TRBV6-5 and TRBJ2-7; 10 bases line up with TRBD1. The TCR originated in a man between 18 and 35 years old who received the YFV17D yellow fever vaccine. CDR3 region: CASSSGTGDGYYEQYF. The CDR3 bases are TGTGCCAGCAGTTCTGGGACAGGGGACGGGTACTACGAGCAGTACTTC.